Presented here are 6 T cell receptor beta chains from one specimen sequenced in a study of vaccination effects on CD4 cells after COVID-19. No antigen is known for these receptors. In the ViraFEST assay, antigen-specific CD4+ clonotypes were identified by expansion after peptide-pool stimulation. Investigators separated out CD4+ T cells once approximately 11 days of culture had passed. Having tested negative for nucleocapsid antibodies, the vaccine recipients showed no prior SARS-CoV-2 infection. Some clones are missing from TCRdb's copy, which holds only in-frame ones; the method was immunoSEQ multiplex PCR. The sample contains about 68,000 clones, 75% to 90% of which appear only once. The sample here was CD4+ T cells from PBMCs cultured with SARS-CoV-2 spike peptides, taken before COVID-19 vaccination. The receptors come from a human donor who received a COVID-19 vaccine.

The genes are TRBV3-1 (or the pseudogene TRBV3-2) and TRBJ2-5; D remains ambiguous. The CDR3 runs 11 residues. Trimming pared 2 bases from V and 3 bases from J, leaving 1 base between. Per the germline V gene, CDR1 is LGHDT and CDR2 is YNNKEL (reference sequence). The CDR3 sequence is CASSQKETQYF. In DNA form, the CDR3 reads TGTGCCAGCAGCCAAAAAGAGACCCAGTACTTC.

The V gene is TRBV6-5, the J gene TRBJ1-4; no clear D gene. This CDR3 contains 12 residues. Trimming left V 6 bases short and J 6 bases short, with 8 bases between. Germline values: CDR1 MNHEY, CDR2 SVGAGI. The CDR3 loop is CASRKEDEKLFF. The CDR3 region has the DNA TGTGCCAGCAGGAAAGAGGATGAAAAACTGTTTTTT.

The CDR3 DNA reads TGTGCCAGCAGCTTAAATTACGGGGCCGGGGAGACCCAGTACTTC. Translation gives CASSLNYGAGETQYF. The chain couples TRBV7-3 to TRBJ2-5; D may correspond to TRBD1 or TRBD2 (5 bases each). V lost 1 base and J 5 bases, leaving 14 bases between the germline ends. Germline CDR1 is SGHTA and CDR2 is FQGTGA. There are 15 residues in the CDR3.

This clone was seen only once. The V call is TRBV4-2, the J call TRBJ2-3, with 7 bases matching TRBD2. CDR1 is LGHNA and CDR2 is YNFKEQ in the germline V gene. V gave up 3 bases and J gave up 1 base; unmatched junction bases: 4. CDR3 length: 15 amino acids. CDR3 region: CASSHLAGGTDTQYF. The CDR3 nucleotides are TGTGCCAGCAGCCACCTCGCGGGGGGCACAGATACGCAGTATTTT.

The V gene is TRBV9, the J gene TRBJ1-1; TRBD1 agrees at 7 bases. The CDR3 extends over 17 amino acids. J was trimmed by 1 base and V by 0 bases; bases with no gene match: 9. The germline V gene has CDR1 SGDLS and CDR2 YYNGEE. CDR3 sequence: CASSVGIWGQQNTEAFF. DNA of the CDR3: TGTGCCAGCAGCGTAGGAATTTGGGGACAGCAGAACACTGAAGCTTTCTTT.

The V and J genes are TRBV5-6 and TRBJ1-2, with 8 bases matching TRBD1. Per germline, CDR1 SGHDT and CDR2 YYEEEE. The V segment lost 3 bases and the J segment 5 bases; nucleotides outside the gene matches: 6. This CDR3 spans 14 amino acids. The CDR3 DNA follows: TGTGCCAGCAGCTGGGTGACAGGGGTATATGGCTACACCTTC. Its protein is CASSWVTGVYGYTF.